This T cell receptor beta chain was sequenced in a study of blood T cell repertoires in COVID-19. The repertoire was sequenced with immunoSEQ multiplex PCR; TCRdb's copy has only in-frame clones and lacks some. The sample holds about 210,000 clones, more than 80% seen once. Seattle participants joined during active infection and were tracked over time. Deletions cut 0 bases from V and 1 base from J, with 3 bases between. The CDR3 loop spans 13 amino acids. Germline CDR1 MNHNY, CDR2 SVGAGI (reference sequence). V gene TRBV6-6 combines with J gene TRBJ1-1; unclear D gene. The clonotype was recovered from a woman older than 75 with COVID-19, enrolled during active disease. The sequencing sample was made of peripheral blood. CDR3: CASSYSRNTEAFF. Written as DNA, the CDR3 is TGTGCCAGCAGTTACTCGAGGAACACTGAAGCTTTCTTT.